The rows below give T cell receptor beta chains drawn from one sample of a study of blood T cell repertoires in COVID-19. Profiling relied on immunoSEQ multiplex PCR, and the TCRdb table lists in-frame clones only, not all of them. The sample includes 320,000 or so clones, 88% seen only once; the top ten take about 4.7%. The sequencing sample was made of PBMCs or T cells enriched from blood (not recorded which). The receptor set was obtained from a man aged 25 to 45 who had recovered from COVID-19. The CDR3 runs from the conserved cysteine through the conserved F or W. The order of the fields is clone size, J gene, D gene, V gene, CDR3 DNA, CDR3 protein. A D gene is named only where the DNA matches it firmly. Expanded clones are given a class, and other clones once, few, many or no size at all.

clone size: -
J gene: TRBJ1-1
D gene: -
V gene: TRBV11-2
CDR3 DNA: TGTGCCAGCACCCTCGGGGGAAACACTGAAGCTTTCTTT
CDR3 protein: CASTLGGNTEAFF

clone size: -
J gene: TRBJ2-5
D gene: -
V gene: TRBV3-1/TRBV3-2
CDR3 DNA: TGTGCCAGCAGCCACCGGGTAATCCAAGAGACCCAGTACTTC
CDR3 protein: CASSHRVIQETQYF

clone size: -
J gene: TRBJ2-7
D gene: TRBD1
V gene: TRBV5-4
CDR3 DNA: TGTGCCAGCAGCCTGACCGGGACAGGGGATTACGAGCAGTACTTC
CDR3 protein: CASSLTGTGDYEQYF

clone size: -
J gene: TRBJ1-1
D gene: -
V gene: TRBV5-6
CDR3 DNA: TGTGCCAGCAGCTTCCTCGGCACTGAAGCTTTCTTT
CDR3 protein: CASSFLGTEAFF

clone size: once
J gene: TRBJ1-5
D gene: -
V gene: TRBV7-3
CDR3 DNA: TGTGCCAGCACATCGAGACCCCTGGGCGGGGGCTTAGGCAATCAGCCCCAGCATTTT
CDR3 protein: CASTSRPLGGGLGNQPQHF

clone size: -
J gene: TRBJ2-7
D gene: -
V gene: TRBV25-1
CDR3 DNA: TGTGCCAGCAATCGGCAGGGCTACGAGCAGTACTTC
CDR3 protein: CASNRQGYEQYF

clone size: -
J gene: TRBJ2-7
D gene: -
V gene: TRBV3-1/TRBV3-2
CDR3 DNA: TGTGCCAGCAGCTACTCTGAGGGCGAGCAGTACTTC
CDR3 protein: CASSYSEGEQYF

clone size: few
J gene: TRBJ1-2
D gene: TRBD1
V gene: TRBV3-1/TRBV3-2
CDR3 DNA: TGTGCCAGCACAACTGGGACAGGGGTCTATGGCTACACCTTC
CDR3 protein: CASTTGTGVYGYTF

clone size: -
J gene: TRBJ1-4
D gene: -
V gene: TRBV7-9
CDR3 DNA: TGTGCCAGCAGCAGAAGCAGGGAAAACCTGTTTTTT
CDR3 protein: CASSRSRENLFF

clone size: -
J gene: TRBJ1-1
D gene: TRBD1
V gene: TRBV6-5
CDR3 DNA: TGTGCCAGCAGTTACTCGATACGGACAGGGGGAACTGAAGCTTTCTTT
CDR3 protein: CASSYSIRTGGTEAFF

clone size: -
J gene: TRBJ1-4
D gene: TRBD1
V gene: TRBV11-2
CDR3 DNA: TGTGCCAGCAGCTGGGGGGACAGGGGTTCGACTAATGAAAAACTGTTTTTT
CDR3 protein: CASSWGDRGSTNEKLFF

clone size: -
J gene: TRBJ2-5
D gene: -
V gene: TRBV5-1
CDR3 DNA: TGCGCCAGCAGCAGCACAGGGAACCAAGAGACCCAGTACTTC
CDR3 protein: CASSSTGNQETQYF

clone size: -
J gene: TRBJ2-1
D gene: -
V gene: TRBV13
CDR3 DNA: TGTGCCAGCAGGCCTCCAGGGGTAAACAATGAGCAGTTCTTC
CDR3 protein: CASRPPGVNNEQFF

clone size: -
J gene: TRBJ2-1
D gene: TRBD1
V gene: TRBV3-1/TRBV3-2
CDR3 DNA: TGTGCCAGCAGCCCGCGGGACAGGGGCTCCTACAATGAGCAGTTCTTC
CDR3 protein: CASSPRDRGSYNEQFF

clone size: -
J gene: TRBJ2-7
D gene: -
V gene: TRBV21-1
CDR3 DNA: TGTGCCAGCAGAGTCGGGAGGAGGGAGGTTAACGAGCAGTACTTC
CDR3 protein: CASRVGRREVNEQYF

clone size: -
J gene: TRBJ1-5
D gene: -
V gene: TRBV19
CDR3 DNA: TGTGCCAGTACCGGGGGGCGAAATCAGCCCCAGCATTTT
CDR3 protein: CASTGGRNQPQHF

clone size: -
J gene: TRBJ1-1
D gene: -
V gene: TRBV5-1
CDR3 DNA: TGCGCCAGCAGCTTTCAACGGGACACTGAAGCTTTCTTT
CDR3 protein: CASSFQRDTEAFF

clone size: -
J gene: TRBJ1-5
D gene: -
V gene: TRBV30
CDR3 DNA: TGTGCCTGGAGTGTCTGGGGGCGGGGGAATCAGCCCCAGCATTTT
CDR3 protein: CAWSVWGRGNQPQHF

clone size: -
J gene: TRBJ1-3
D gene: TRBD1
V gene: TRBV5-4
CDR3 DNA: TGTGCCAGCAGCCGTTCCTCCGGGACAGGGGGCTCTGGAAACACCATATATTTT
CDR3 protein: CASSRSSGTGGSGNTIYF

clone size: -
J gene: TRBJ2-2
D gene: -
V gene: TRBV7-9
CDR3 DNA: TGTGCCAGCAGCTTCGACTACACCGGGGAGCTGTTTTTT
CDR3 protein: CASSFDYTGELFF

clone size: -
J gene: TRBJ2-5
D gene: -
V gene: TRBV24-1
CDR3 DNA: TGTGCCACCAGTGAACCGGGACAAGAGACCCAGTACTTC
CDR3 protein: CATSEPGQETQYF

clone size: once
J gene: TRBJ2-6
D gene: -
V gene: TRBV5-1
CDR3 DNA: TGCGCCAGCAGCTTGGAATCCGGGTCTGGGGCCAACGTCCTGACTTTC
CDR3 protein: CASSLESGSGANVLTF